The 10 T cell receptor beta chains given below trace back to one sample, sequenced in a study of tumor and adjacent non-tumor tissue in lung cancer. This sample's RNA came from whole unsorted tissue. A modified ARM-PCR protocol with three rounds of nested PCR amplified TCRbeta. MiXCR, applied by TCRdb to the multiplex PCR reads, yields one record per CDR3 protein. This table holds fewer than 100,000 distinct CDR3 sequences, 55% to 80% found once. Sequencing was done on a sample of lung tumor tissue. These receptors originate from a middle-aged woman with non-small cell lung cancer.

Concerning this clonotype: Without the conserved terminal phenylalanine or tryptophan, this CDR3 likely stems from a read error. The DNA is left out, because the CDR3 cannot be placed on it with certainty; the CDR3 is given as TCRdb lists it. The genes are TRBV6-5 and TRBJ1-2. The germline CDR1 and CDR2 sequences are MNHEY and SVGAGI. The CDR3 extends over 13 residues, inclusive of both ends. The chain's CDR3 is CASSYGGRRGYTL.

Many counts were recorded for this clonotype. The chain recombines TRBV7-9 with TRBJ2-1; no reliable D call. The germline V and J ends were trimmed by 1 base and 6 bases, with 10 bases remaining between them. This CDR3 has 14 residues. CDR1 and CDR2 (germline): SEHNR, FQNEAQ (reference sequence). The CDR3 is CASSLDGSPNEQFF. CDR3 sequence (DNA): TGTGCCAGCAGCTTAGATGGGTCCCCCAATGAGCAGTTCTTC.

This clonotype was found a few times. At one boundary the junction diverges from the germline segment, which might be a read error. The rearrangement uses TRBV11-3 and TRBJ1-1; no firm D call. Germline assignment: CDR1 SGHNT and CDR2 YENEEA. The CDR3 loop spans 12 amino acids. The DNA for the CDR3 is TGTACCAGCAGTCCCGACTTTGGGGAAGCTTTCTTT. Translating it yields CTSSPDFGEAFF.

This sequence joins TRBV29-1 and TRBJ1-3; D remains ambiguous. The CDR3 spans 12 residues. V was pared by 3 bases and J by 6 bases, with 9 bases between. Germline CDR1 and CDR2: SQVTM and ANQGSEA. The CDR3 DNA is TGCAGCGTTGATGCACCCACAAACACCATATATTTT. Translated, it gives CSVDAPTNTIYF. The variable domain in full, completed from reference TRBV29-1 and TRBJ1-3, reads SAVISQKPSRDICQRGTSLTIQCQVDSQVTMMFWYRQQPGQSLTLIATANQGSEATYESGFVIDKFPISRPNLTFSTLTVSNMSPEDSSIYLCSVDAPTNTIYFGEGSWLTVV.

V is TRBV7-8 and J is TRBJ2-3, with D possibly matching TRBD2 (6 bases). Germline loops: CDR1 SGHVS, CDR2 FQNEAQ. This CDR3 has 16 amino acids. Trimming took 6 bases from V and 0 from J, leaving 16 bases between them. In DNA form, the CDR3 reads TGTGCCAGCAGTCTTAACGGGGGTGTGAGCACAGATACGCAGTATTTT. It yields the protein CASSLNGGVSTDTQYF.

This clonotype was detected once. Its ends do not fully match the called genes, so a read error is possible. The V and J genes are TRBV11-3 and TRBJ2-2; D might be TRBD1 (6 bases). This CDR3 has 14 amino acids. Germline V CDR1 and CDR2: SGHNT, YENEEA. Here the CDR3 reads CVSSIRGKIGELFF. In DNA, the CDR3 is TGTGTCAGCAGCATAAGGGGGAAGATCGGGGAGCTGTTTTTT.

For this clonotype: The junction does not match germline at one end; this may be a read error. V usage is TRBV5-6 and J usage is TRBJ2-5, with D possibly being TRBD1 or TRBD2 (5 bases each). This CDR3 contains 14 residues. CDR1 and CDR2 (germline): SGHDT, YYEEEE. Here the CDR3 reads CTSRARGEWETQYF. For the CDR3, the DNA is TGTACCAGCAGGGCTAGAGGGGAGTGGGAGACCCAGTACTTC. Full variable domain (outside the CDR3, taken from reference TRBV5-6 and TRBJ2-5): DAGVTQSPTHLIKTRGQQVTLRCSPKSGHDTVSWYQQALGQGPQFIFQYYEEEERQRGNFPDRFSGHQFPNYSSELNVNALLLGDSALYLCTSRARGEWETQYFGPGTRLLVL.

A remark on this clonotype: An end of the junction differs from the germline gene, which may be a read error. The chain carries TRBV4-1 and TRBJ1-2; D is ambiguous. In germline, CDR1 is MGHRA, CDR2 YSYEKL. The CDR3 is made up of 12 amino acids. This CDR3 reads CTSRQRGHGYTF. In DNA, the CDR3 is TGCACCAGCCGCCAACGAGGTCATGGCTACACCTTC.

The chain combines TRBV6-5 with TRBJ1-2; 7 bases align to TRBD1. The CDR3 spans 13 residues. The ends lost 8 bases at V and 11 bases at J; junction bases unmatched: 14. CDR1 MNHEY and CDR2 SVGAGI come from the germline V gene. CDR3 sequence: CASGSRPSQGYTF. CDR3 nucleotide sequence: TGTGCCAGCGGCTCTCGTCCCTCACAGGGGTACACCTTC.

With regard to this clonotype: Being one base from a much bigger clone, this may be a read error. The J gene is TRBJ2-7, the V gene TRBV20-1; D is unresolved. The CDR3 has 13 amino acids. Germline V gene lookup returns CDR1 DFQATT and CDR2 SNEGSKA (reference sequence). The CDR3 DNA sequence: TGCGGTGCTAGAGCCAACTCGGAGTACGAGCAGTACTTC. This gives the protein CGARANSEYEQYF.